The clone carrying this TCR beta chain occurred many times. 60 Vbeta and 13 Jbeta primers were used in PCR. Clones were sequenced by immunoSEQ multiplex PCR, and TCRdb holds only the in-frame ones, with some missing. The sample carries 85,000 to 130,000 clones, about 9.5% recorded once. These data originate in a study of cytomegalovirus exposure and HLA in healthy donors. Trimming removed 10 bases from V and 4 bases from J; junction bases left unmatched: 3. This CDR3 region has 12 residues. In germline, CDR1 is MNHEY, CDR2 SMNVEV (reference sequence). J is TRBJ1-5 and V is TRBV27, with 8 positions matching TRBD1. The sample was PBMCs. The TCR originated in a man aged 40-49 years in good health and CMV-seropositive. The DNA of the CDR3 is TGTGCCACCCGACAGGGGAATCAGCCCCAGCATTTT. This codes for CATRQGNQPQHF.